This T cell receptor beta chain was documented in a study of CD8 T cells in Susac syndrome. cDNA came from about 0.51 to 1 ug RNA primed by random hexamers. TCRdb fed the immunoSEQ multiplex PCR reads into MiXCR, producing one record per CDR3 protein. The sample lists approximately 150,000 distinct CDR3 sequences; 94% were seen once. The CDR3 sequence is 14 residues long. CDR1 is MNHNY, CDR2 SVGAGI, per germline (reference sequence). V was clipped by 5 bases and J by 6 bases, with 17 bases between them. This clonotype was observed a handful of times. Specimen: CD4+ T cells from PBMCs. The clonotype was recovered from a human donor with multiple sclerosis. V usage is TRBV6-6 and J usage is TRBJ2-7; the D gene is possibly TRBD2 (5 bases). CDR3 bases: TGTGCCAGCAGTACCCAGGACTGGTCCCTCGAGCAGTACTTC. Amino acid sequence: CASSTQDWSLEQYF.